The clone carrying this T cell receptor beta chain was seen many times. Its antigen is as yet unknown. This entry comes from a study of shared clonotypes between healthy human individuals. Study as a whole: Donors were a couple of women and three men aged 18 to 49. Study-level points and caveats: In contrast to clonotypes shared by all four donors, non-shared clonotypes had lower generation probabilities. A handful of donors held about 5% of naive CD4 clonotypes in common.

This CDR3 has 13 residues. Germline lookup yields CDR1 SEHNR and CDR2 FQNEAQ (reference sequence). Between the trimmed V and J ends, which lost 8 bases and 0 bases, there was a span of 11 bases. Some clones are missing from TCRdb's copy, which holds only in-frame ones; the method was immunoSEQ multiplex PCR. This sample has hundreds of thousands of clones, with around 86% found just once. The chain has TRBV7-9 and TRBJ2-7; D is uncertain. The clonotype was recovered from a man aged 18 to 30 in good health. Sequencing was performed on memory CD8+ T cells sorted from blood. As for subset: CD45RO+ cells pooled with CCR7-negative TemRA cells. The chain's CDR3 is CASVRSGSYEQYF. The CDR3 DNA reads TGTGCCAGCGTCAGGTCAGGCTCCTACGAGCAGTACTTC.